A single sample is the source of the 12 T cell receptor beta chains below, sequenced in a study of T cells in Graves' hyperthyroidism and ophthalmopathy. What was amplified from RNA transcripts were TCR beta CDR3 regions. The primer set for the first-round RT-PCR of the TCR CDR3 was HTBI. TCRdb re-derived calls from the multiplex PCR reads in MiXCR, one entry per CDR3 protein. This table has 500,000 to 600,000 distinct CDR3 sequences, just over 45% appearing once. The material sequenced was peripheral blood or thyroid tissue (not recorded which). These receptors were taken from a woman between 18 and 30 years old with Graves' hyperthyroidism.

Regarding this clonotype: Given a much more abundant clone one base away, this may be a read error. J is TRBJ1-5 and V is TRBV7-3; the D gene is possibly TRBD1 (5 bases). Germline-derived CDR1 and CDR2 are SGHTA and FQGTGA. The CDR3 is 15 amino acids. Trimming shortened V by 7 bases and J by 4 bases, and 17 bases separated the two germline ends. Here the CDR3 DNA reads TGTGCCAGCAACTTCGCCTGGGGCCGAAATCAGCCCCAGCATTTT. It specifies CASNFAWGRNQPQHF.

The chain links TRBV7-9 to TRBJ1-6; 8 bases are shared with TRBD1. The trim removed 8 bases at V and 8 bases at J, leaving 8 bases unmatched. The CDR3 runs to 14 residues. Germline V gene lookup returns CDR1 SEHNR and CDR2 FQNEAQ (reference sequence). CDR3 sequence: CASSAGGDYSPLHF. The DNA of the CDR3 is TGTGCCAGCTCTGCAGGGGGCGATTATTCACCCCTCCACTTT.

This clonotype was counted ten times or more. The chain recombines TRBV20-1 with TRBJ1-5; perhaps TRBD1 as D (5 bases). Trimming stripped 3 bases from V and 5 bases from J, with 14 bases between. CDR1 and CDR2 from the germline V gene are DFQATT and SNEGSKA (reference sequence). CDR3 length: 14 amino acids. The CDR3: CSASGRRRDQPQHF. Written as DNA, the CDR3 is TGCAGTGCTAGTGGGAGGCGCAGGGATCAGCCCCAGCATTTT.

The V call is TRBV7-6, the J call TRBJ2-5; weak D call: TRBD2 (5 bases). The J call may not be correct, given that the DNA end is closer to TRBJ2-1. The CDR3 has 12 amino acids. Germline V gives CDR1 SGHVS, CDR2 FNYEAQ. DNA for the CDR3: TGTGCCAGCGAGGGCAGCACCAATGAGCAGTTCTTC. Amino acid sequence: CASEGSTNEQFF.

This clonotype was seen a single time. The rearrangement uses TRBV7-9 and TRBJ2-5, with D perhaps TRBD1 or TRBD2 (6 bases each). Trimming took 6 bases from V and 4 from J, leaving 21 bases between them. The germline V gene encodes CDR1 SEHNR and CDR2 FQNEAQ (reference sequence). The CDR3 sequence is 16 residues long. CDR3 coding DNA: TGTGCCAGCAGTCCTCCTTGGGGGGCCAGAGGAGAGACCCAGTACTTC. Translated, it gives CASSPPWGARGETQYF.

The table lists this clonotype with many counts. The gene calls are TRBV5-6 and TRBJ1-1; possible D gene TRBD1, 5 bases. The CDR3 sequence is 11 residues long. Trimming stripped 2 bases from V and 9 bases from J, with 8 bases between. Germline V gene lookup returns CDR1 SGHDT and CDR2 YYEEEE. CDR3 bases: TGTGCCAGCAGCTTCAGGGAAAAAGCTTTCTTT. Its translation is CASSFREKAFF. The variable domain in full, completed from reference TRBV5-6 and TRBJ1-1, reads DAGVTQSPTHLIKTRGQQVTLRCSPKSGHDTVSWYQQALGQGPQFIFQYYEEEERQRGNFPDRFSGHQFPNYSSELNVNALLLGDSALYLCASSFREKAFFGQGTRLTVV.

V and J are TRBV20-1 and TRBJ1-4; D is unclear. CDR3 length: 12 amino acids. Germline values: CDR1 DFQATT, CDR2 SNEGSKA (reference sequence). In nucleotides, the CDR3 is TGCAGGCCACAGTCGGGTAATGAAAAACTGTTTTTT. Protein: CRPQSGNEKLFF.

This clonotype was seen at least ten times. This sequence joins TRBV20-1 and TRBJ2-5; 14 nucleotides agree with TRBD2. The CDR3 is 15 amino acids. V lost 5 bases to trimming and J lost 3 bases; unmatched junction nucleotides: 5. The germline V gene has CDR1 DFQATT and CDR2 SNEGSKA (reference sequence). Written as DNA, the CDR3 is TGCAGTGCTGACGGGGGACTAGCGGGAGAAGAGACCCAGTACTTC. It codes for CSADGGLAGEETQYF.

As regards this clonotype: With a much larger clone just one base away, this may be a read error. V and J are TRBV7-2 and TRBJ2-2; the D gene is possibly TRBD2 (6 bases). Germline V gene lookup returns CDR1 SGHTA and CDR2 FQGNSA. The CDR3 is made up of 14 amino acids. The CDR3 DNA reads TGTGCCAGCAGTTGGCACGCGAACACCGGGGGGCTGTTTTTT. It translates to CASSWHANTGGLFF.

This clonotype was observed many times. This chain links TRBV19 with TRBJ2-7; the match to TRBD2 covers 9 bases. J was trimmed by 0 bases and V by 5 bases; bases with no gene match: 17. The CDR3 totals 19 residues. CDR1 LNHDA and CDR2 SQIVND come from the germline V gene (reference sequence). The CDR3 spells CASSVRQVDLAGFSYEQYF. The DNA of the CDR3 is TGTGCCAGTAGTGTCCGACAGGTGGATCTAGCGGGATTCTCCTACGAGCAGTACTTC.

This sequence joins TRBV24-1 and TRBJ2-7; D possibly corresponds to TRBD2 (5 bases). CDR1 and CDR2 (germline): KGHDR, SFDVKD. There are 15 residues in the CDR3. Trimming pared 5 bases from V and 7 bases from J, leaving 20 bases between. The CDR3 spells CATSGVGGPYNEQYF. CDR3 nucleotides: TGTGCCACCAGTGGAGTTGGCGGGCCGTACAATGAGCAGTACTTC.

Ten or more counts support this clonotype. This chain links TRBV5-4 with TRBJ1-2; D is ambiguous. Germline V CDR1 and CDR2: SGHNT, YYREEE (reference sequence). This CDR3 is built from 10 residues. Trimming stripped 7 bases from V and 8 bases from J, with 9 bases between. The chain's CDR3 is CASGNGGYTF. DNA for the CDR3: TGTGCCAGCGGTAATGGGGGCTACACCTTC.